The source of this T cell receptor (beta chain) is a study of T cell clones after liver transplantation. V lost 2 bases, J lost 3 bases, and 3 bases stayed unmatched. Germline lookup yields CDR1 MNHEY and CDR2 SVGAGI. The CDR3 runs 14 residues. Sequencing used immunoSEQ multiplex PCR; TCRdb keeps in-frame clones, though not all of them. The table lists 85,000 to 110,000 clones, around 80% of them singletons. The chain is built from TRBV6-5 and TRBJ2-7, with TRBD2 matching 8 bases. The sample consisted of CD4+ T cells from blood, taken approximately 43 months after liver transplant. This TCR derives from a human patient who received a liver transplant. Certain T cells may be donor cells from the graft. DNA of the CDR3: TGTGCCAGCAGTTACGTAGCGGGGAGCTACGAGCAGTACTTC. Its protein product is CASSYVAGSYEQYF.